The entry below describes one T cell receptor beta chain. In this sample, this clone turned up a few times. The target of this receptor is not known. No per-base quality is available; no much larger clone lies one base away. The data derive from a study of cytomegalovirus exposure and HLA in healthy donors (dated by TCRdb to about 2017). Regarding the research as a whole: An earlier analysis of around 600 of the donors reported approximately 270 Gb of sequence data and 117 million unique TCR beta sequences from 190 million or so T cells. An early release that covered about 600 HLA-typed donors contained approximately 300 gigabases of sequencing data and tens of millions of unique TCR sequences. Of the roughly 420 genotyped donors, 81% were placed in the genetic ancestry cluster associated with self-reported Caucasian donors. The aim of the study was to test whether cataloging public T cell receptors could identify signatures of past pathogen exposure. The study used immunosequencing to profile the T cell repertoires of approximately 640 subjects and linked those repertoires to cytomegalovirus serostatus. Besides the first cohort of roughly 660 subjects, a separate validation cohort made up of over 100 different subjects was used. To predict cytomegalovirus infection status, the study brought together high-throughput TCR immunosequencing, statistical association of individual TCRs with disease status, and machine learning. In a later analysis, previously published TCR beta repertoires from several hundred donors were re-analyzed and high-resolution HLA genotyping was added so that TCR occurrence patterns could be studied. The later analysis used no new phenotypic data to find candidate immune exposures, relying instead on TCR beta sequences and their occurrence across donors. An earlier analysis of 450 to 750 of the donors used high-throughput TCR beta sequencing to judge whether each TCR beta V gene segment behaved as functional or pseudogenic. Donor age, sex, ethnicity and CMV serostatus were collected together with the repertoire data. In a later genetic analysis, genome-wide SNP genotypes for about 55% of the roughly 700 donors were used, and that subset was treated as a discovery cohort. All discovery cohort repertoires had been generated on a single sequencing platform. Both class I and class II loci were covered by HLA typing, at four-digit resolution. The number of typed donors differed by locus: 629-630 for A, B, C, DRB1 and DQB1; some 500 for DQA1; 606 for DPA1; and about 450 for DPB1. A few DR-DQ haplotypes were handled as single units for association and clustering because linkage in the cohort was strong. Among roughly 370 genotyped donors of the cohort, an average of around 240,000 unique TCR beta nucleotide sequences were sequenced per donor, roughly 18% of them non-productive. Study-level results and caveats: A group of highly shared sequence variants was considered likely to be a technical artifact of the sequencing pipeline. In a later analysis, some 17,000 TCR beta sequences were associated with specific HLA alleles at a false discovery rate of 0.05. A later analysis found that HLA-associated TCR beta chains were more clonally expanded and had lower generation probabilities than equally common non-associated chains. The authors suggested that the approach could potentially be generalized to other disease states and immunological phenotypes. Immune exposure information for the cohort was limited to CMV serostatus. In vitro tests confirmed that a few of the cytomegalovirus-associated TCR beta chains recognize cytomegalovirus antigens. Most TCR sequences were observed very rarely across donors, whereas some public TCRs were present in many individuals. According to a later analysis, parvovirus B19, influenza, CMV and Epstein-Barr virus appeared linked to several top co-occurrence clusters. An earlier analysis of approximately 570 of the donors showed that most TCR beta V segments appeared in productive rearrangements either about 87% or about 30% of the time, which broadly matched IMGT annotations. In a later analysis, most CMV-associated TCR beta chains were found to appear HLA-restricted, with HLA associations seemingly driven largely by CMV exposure. A later analysis found that TCR association rates varied across HLA loci, with DRB1 alleles showing the most associated TCRs and HLA-C alleles the fewest. In this cohort, only TCR beta chains were sequenced, and detectable features were limited by the absence of alpha or paired-chain data. A further reported finding was that TCR beta sequences accurately predicted the HLA-A and HLA-B alleles for most subjects in the first cohort. The earlier analysis of about 600 of the donors excluded 15 to 20 rarely observed V segments, including chromosome 9 orphons, because counts were too low. The classifier was reported to diagnose cytomegalovirus status with high specificity and sensitivity in both the original and validation cohorts. Roughly uniform sequencing depth across donors was assumed in presence/absence analyses, although this assumption may not hold. The study listed 150 to 200 TCR beta chains as associated with cytomegalovirus. The 87-base-pair reads could not distinguish some IMGT-functional V segments, including TRBV6-2 and TRBV6-3, so those segments were excluded. Because HLA typing was unavailable for some donors at each locus, only the typed subset was used in association tests. A later genetic analysis associated a missense DCLRE1C variant with V-gene and J-gene trimming of TCR beta chains, and an independent cohort replicated the association. Correlated functional status among segregating V segments might reflect linkage disequilibrium, but an unknown experimental factor could not be ruled out. In a later genetic analysis, fewer N-insertions in productive TCRs were reported among donors in an Asian-associated ancestry cluster than the roughly 670-donor mean. Assigning TCR associations to individual alleles was difficult when HLA alleles, especially DR and DQ, strongly co-occurred.

The receptor library was made with the immunoSEQ multiplex PCR assay. For the multiplex PCR, a mixture combining 60 forward primers for TCR Vbeta segments and 13 reverse primers for TCR Jbeta segments was used. The CDR3 region of rearranged TCR beta genes was amplified from genomic DNA by a multiplex PCR assay. The Illumina HiSeq System was used to sequence the amplified TCR beta libraries as 87-base-pair reads. On the authors' methods: Across the 500 to 750 repertoires, a later analysis counted some 80 million unique TCR beta chains, around 11 million of which were shared by at least two donors. To remove PCR and sequencing errors, raw reads were error-corrected and collapsed into unique sequences using a nearest-neighbor algorithm that merged closely related sequences. Alignment of CDR3 sequences to IMGT reference sequences was used to assign V, D and J gene segments. For a sequence to be retained, a match of at least six nucleotides to both a V gene segment and a J gene segment was required. Rearrangements were classified as productive when the CDR3 lacked stop codons and remained in frame with V and J, and all other rearrangements were classified as non-productive. Following IMGT convention, CDR3 was defined as the stretch from the second conserved V-encoded cysteine up to the conserved J-encoded phenylalanine. The earlier analysis of about 610 of the donors excluded sequences that lacked an unambiguous match to a single V gene segment. In an earlier analysis of 587 of the donors, a V segment was called functional when productive rearrangements were above 56.7%, and segregating when the standard deviation between donors exceeded 5%. To diagnose cytomegalovirus status from the catalog of TCR beta chain sequences, a statistical classification framework was built. In a later analysis, V and J genes were assigned by comparing TCR nucleotide sequences against IMGT/GENE-DB human TR gene sequences. In a later analysis, CDR3 sequences and most-parsimonious VDJ recombination scenarios were assigned using the TCRdist pipeline. A later analysis defined each TCR beta chain by its CDR3 amino acid sequence plus V-gene family, and excluded reads lacking a unique V-gene family. To address suspected cross-contamination and a sequencing artifact, a later analysis removed approximately 600 highly shared, low-generation-probability nucleotide sequences. A later analysis calculated a clonal expansion index for each public chain from normalized within-repertoire ranks of inferred template counts. In a later analysis, generation probabilities were computed using a VDJ recombination model fitted to out-of-frame rearrangements, and the results were checked against IGoR. In a later analysis, TCR-TCR, TCR-HLA and TCR-CMV co-occurrence was scored with hypergeometric tests, and a repertoire-size bias correction was applied to TCR pairs. False discovery rates were estimated in a later analysis by permuting HLA or CMV assignments 20 times. In a later analysis, co-occurring TCRs were grouped using DBSCAN, with TCRdist sequence similarity added in when clustering inside HLA-allele-positive subsets. For co-occurrence clustering, repertoires with fewer than 30,000 or more than 120,000 public chains were excluded, along with several repertoires with anomalous nucleotide sharing. The source is immuneACCESS, and TCRdb retained only in-frame sequences with V and J called. Part of the clones is not carried over; for the studies checked, unresolved V genes explain less than half of this, and the remainder is unexplained. V and J calls and clone size come straight from that table; D and trimming were deduced from the DNA. The sample contains 90,000 to 150,000 clones, roughly 65% of them found a single time. In total, the top ten clones hold roughly 10% of the sample.

The V and J ends are trimmed by 3 bases and 3 bases, leaving 20 bases between them. Reading from cysteine to phenylalanine, the CDR3 counts 17 amino acids. The CDR3 DNA has 51 bases and is translated from base 1. The germline V gene (reference sequence) gives CDR1 as MNHEY and CDR2 as SMNVEV. In total, about 650 healthy bone marrow donors made up the cohort. At the time of sampling, every cohort member was nominally healthy, though immune exposures that went unrecorded were likely present. The donor tested CMV seropositive and was one of the 289 seropositive cohort members. Every donor gave a peripheral blood sample, and the peripheral blood mononuclear cells from that sample were used for TCR beta sequencing. The Qiagen DNeasy Blood Extraction Kit was used to extract genomic DNA from the blood cell samples.

The specimen was PBMCs. The V and J segments used are TRBV27 and TRBJ2-5, with a tentative D gene TRBD2 over 6 matching bases. The TCR originated in a man aged 35 to 55 in good health and CMV-seropositive. The encoded CDR3 is CASSFMGDSQTKETQYF. The DNA reads TGTGCCAGCAGTTTCATGGGGGACTCCCAGACCAAAGAGACCCAGTACTTC.